The 27 T cell receptor beta chains listed next were all sequenced from one sample in a study of shared clonotypes between healthy human individuals. The repertoire was sequenced with immunoSEQ multiplex PCR; TCRdb's copy has only in-frame clones and lacks some. The sample consists of around 2,000,000 clones, around 95% of them appearing once. The sequenced sample consisted of naive CD4+ T cells sorted from blood. Subset noted: CD45RA+ positively selected. The source is a young man in good health.

Comment on this clone: Distinct nucleotide sequences in the sample also encode this CDR3. V usage is TRBV5-1 and J usage is TRBJ2-2; TRBD1 might be the D (5 bases). CDR1 SGHRS and CDR2 YFSETQ come from the germline V gene. Between the trimmed V and J ends, which lost 4 bases and 1 base, there was a span of 14 bases. The length of the CDR3 is 16 residues. Written as DNA, the CDR3 is TGCGCCAGCAGCCCAGGACGGACACTGAACACCGGGGAGCTGTTTTTT. Translated: CASSPGRTLNTGELFF.

V usage is TRBV19 and J usage is TRBJ2-2, with TRBD1 identical over 7 bases. Germline CDR1 reads LNHDA; CDR2 reads SQIVND (reference sequence). The CDR3 covers 14 residues. With 1 base clipped from V and 7 bases from J, the junction kept 3 bases outside the gene matches. The CDR3 nucleotides are TGTGCCAGTAGTATAGCCCGACAGGGCGGGGAGCTGTTTTTT. Translating gives CASSIARQGGELFF.

This chain links TRBV28 with TRBJ2-7; 8 bases match TRBD1. The CDR3 runs 13 residues. Germline CDR1 MDHEN, CDR2 SYDVKM. The ends lost 4 bases at V and 6 bases at J; junction bases unmatched: 5. The CDR3 DNA is TGTGCCAGCAGTTACGGACAGGGTGGCGAGCAGTACTTC. The encoded protein is CASSYGQGGEQYF. The variable domain in full, completed from reference TRBV28 and TRBJ2-7, reads DVKVTQSSRYLVKRTGEKVFLECVQDMDHENMFWYRQDPGLGLRLIYFSYDVKMKEKGDIPEGYSVSREKKERFSLILESASTNQTSMYLCASSYGQGGEQYFGPGTRLTVT.

The chain employs TRBV11-2 and TRBJ2-3; 13 positions match TRBD2. Trimming removed 5 bases from V and 11 bases from J; junction bases left unmatched: 7. CDR1 is SGHAT, CDR2 FQNNGV, per germline. The length of the CDR3 is 14 residues. This CDR3 reads CASSPSGLAGEQYF. The CDR3 coding sequence is TGTGCCAGCAGCCCTAGCGGACTAGCGGGAGAGCAGTATTTT.

This chain links TRBV7-2 with TRBJ2-5; D remains ambiguous. The germline CDR1 and CDR2 sequences are SGHTA and FQGNSA. This CDR3 has 13 residues. V was trimmed by 3 bases and J by 2 bases, leaving 7 bases between them. The CDR3 sequence: CASSFGPQETQYF. DNA of the CDR3: TGTGCCAGCAGCTTTGGACCGCAAGAGACCCAGTACTTC.

This clone has just one count. V usage is TRBV30 and J usage is TRBJ2-3, with D possibly being TRBD2 (5 bases). CDR3 size: 14 residues. V shed 2 bases and J shed 3 bases, with 12 bases lying between them. Germline V CDR1 and CDR2: GTSNPN, SVGIG (reference sequence). The CDR3 DNA is TGTGCCTGGAGTCCCGAGGGTTGGACAGATACGCAGTATTTT. It is translated as CAWSPEGWTDTQYF. The full variable domain, in which reference TRBV30 and TRBJ2-3 provide the parts outside the CDR3, is SQTIHQWPATLVQPVGSPLSLECTVEGTSNPNLYWYRQAAGRGLQLLFYSVGIGQISSEVPQNLSASRPQDRQFILSSKKLLLSDSGFYLCAWSPEGWTDTQYFGPGTRLTVL.

This chain uses TRBV15 with TRBJ1-2; D not resolved. The V gene lost 0 bases and the J gene lost 13 bases, with 15 bases spanning the gap. CDR3 size: 13 residues. The germline V gene has CDR1 LNHNV and CDR2 YYDKDF (reference sequence). Written as DNA, the CDR3 is TGTGCCACCAGCAGAGATAGCGGCACGGCGGGCACCTTC. Protein product: CATSRDSGTAGTF. Combining the CDR3 with reference TRBV15 and TRBJ1-2 gives the whole variable domain DAMVIQNPRYQVTQFGKPVTLSCSQTLNHNVMYWYQQKSSQAPKLLFHYYDKDFNNEADTPDNFQSRRPNTSFCFLDIRSPGLGDTAMYLCATSRDSGTAGTFGSGTRLTVV.

The CDR3 nucleotides read TGCGCCAGCAGCCAAGAGGCGAGTCCCGGGTATGGCTACACCTTC. As protein: CASSQEASPGYGYTF. This chain uses TRBV4-3 with TRBJ1-2; the D is unclear. V lost 0 bases and J lost 5, with 13 bases in between. Per the germline V gene, CDR1 is LGHNA and CDR2 is YSLEER. The CDR3 has 15 residues.

As DNA, the CDR3 is TGTGCCAGCAGCCGATCGGAGAGGGACTATGGCTACACCTTC. Protein sequence: CASSRSERDYGYTF. The V call is TRBV6-5, the J call TRBJ1-2; D gene unclear. The CDR3 runs to 14 residues. Germline V gives CDR1 MNHEY, CDR2 SVGAGI. V was trimmed by 6 bases and J by 3 bases, leaving 14 bases between them.

As for this clone: This CDR3 is also generated by other DNA sequences in the sample. The V call is TRBV5-1, the J call TRBJ2-2; 7 positions match TRBD1. With V trimmed by 5 bases and J by 0 bases, 1 base remained unmatched. From germline, CDR1 is SGHRS and CDR2 YFSETQ. The CDR3 runs 14 residues. The CDR3 protein is CASRQGANTGELFF. The CDR3 bases are TGCGCCAGCAGGCAGGGGGCGAACACCGGGGAGCTGTTTTTT. The entire variable domain, with the rest obtained from reference TRBV5-1 and TRBJ2-2, is as follows: KAGVTQTPRYLIKTRGQQVTLSCSPISGHRSVSWYQQTPGQGLQFLFEYFSETQRNKGNFPGRFSGRQFSNSRSEMNVSTLELGDSALYLCASRQGANTGELFFGEGSRLTVL.

As concerns this clone: Within the sample, other DNA sequences also encode this same CDR3. The J gene is TRBJ2-2, the V gene TRBV6-5; D remains unclear. Germline CDR1 MNHEY, CDR2 SVGAGI. The V gene lost 6 bases and the J gene lost 3 bases, with 2 bases spanning the gap. This CDR3 has 11 amino acids. CDR3 protein: CASSHTGELFF. The CDR3 nucleotides are TGTGCCAGCAGCCACACCGGGGAGCTGTTTTTT.

This clone was seen a single time. CDR3 loop: CASSPDLQGLRNQPQHF. CDR3 nucleotide sequence: TGCGCCAGCAGCCCCGACCTGCAGGGATTGCGAAACCAGCCCCAGCATTTT. J is TRBJ1-5 and V is TRBV4-1, with D perhaps matching TRBD1 (5 bases). The CDR3 totals 17 residues. V gave up 4 bases and J gave up 7 bases, with 23 bases separating them. Germline V gene sequence: CDR1 MGHRA, CDR2 YSYEKL.

The chain recombines TRBV30 with TRBJ2-7; D unresolved. Trimming stripped 2 bases from V and 2 bases from J, with 7 bases between. This CDR3 is 12 amino acids long. The germline V gene has CDR1 GTSNPN and CDR2 SVGIG (reference sequence). The CDR3 here is CAWSLPTYEQYF. The CDR3 DNA sequence: TGTGCCTGGAGTTTACCAACCTACGAGCAGTACTTC. Using reference TRBV30 and TRBJ2-7 for the parts outside the CDR3, the full variable domain is SQTIHQWPATLVQPVGSPLSLECTVEGTSNPNLYWYRQAAGRGLQLLFYSVGIGQISSEVPQNLSASRPQDRQFILSSKKLLLSDSGFYLCAWSLPTYEQYFGPGTRLTVT.

CDR3 DNA sequence: TGTGCCATCAAACTGCGGGGGGGCAGGACAGATACGCAGTATTTT. It translates to CAIKLRGGRTDTQYF. V usage is TRBV10-3 and J usage is TRBJ2-3; TRBD2 matches at 9 bases. After removal of 7 bases from V and 3 bases from J, the junction contained 8 bases not matched to a gene. The CDR3 runs 15 residues. Germline CDR1 reads ENHRY; CDR2 reads SYGVKD.

V gene TRBV7-2 combines with J gene TRBJ1-1; possibly TRBD1 for D (5 bases). The germline V gene has CDR1 SGHTA and CDR2 FQGNSA. The CDR3 is 14 residues long. V lost 5 bases to trimming and J lost 7 bases, with 17 bases between them. The CDR3 nucleotides read TGTGCCAGCAGCCTAAGAGAGGGGCGAGATGAAGCTTTCTTT. Translated: CASSLREGRDEAFF.

The chain is built from TRBV2 and TRBJ2-7; 9 bases are shared with TRBD2. Unmatched junction bases numbered 8, after V lost 4 bases and J lost 7 bases. The CDR3 extends over 14 amino acids. The germline gives CDR1 SNHLY, CDR2 FYNNEI. Here the CDR3 DNA reads TGTGCCAGCAGTGGGCTAGCGGGGTTGACAGAGCAGTACTTC. This encodes CASSGLAGLTEQYF.

The CDR3 nucleotides are TGCGCCAGCAGCTTTACCAATGAGCAGTTCTTC. Its protein is CASSFTNEQFF. The chain is built from TRBV5-1 and TRBJ2-1, with unresolved D. V shed 2 bases and J shed 6 bases, with 3 bases lying between them. Looked up from germline, CDR1 is SGHRS and CDR2 is YFSETQ. CDR3 length: 11 residues.

The J gene is TRBJ1-6, the V gene TRBV5-8; D is perhaps TRBD1 (5 bases). CDR3 length equals 16 residues. In germline, CDR1 is SGHTS, CDR2 YDEGEE. V was pared by 4 bases and J by 10 bases, with 21 bases between. The DNA for the CDR3 is TGTGCCAGCAGCGGGGGGGGTCAGGGAGTTTACTCACCCCTCCACTTT. This translates into CASSGGGQGVYSPLHF.

This clone was seen just once. V is TRBV6-6 and J is TRBJ1-6; D ambiguous. The CDR3 totals 14 residues. Trimming took 4 bases from V and 7 from J, leaving 11 bases between them. In germline, CDR1 is MNHNY, CDR2 SVGAGI (reference sequence). CDR3 nucleotide sequence: TGTGCCAGCAGTTTTCAGGAACTGAATTCACCCCTCCACTTT. It codes for CASSFQELNSPLHF.

The chain carries TRBV30 and TRBJ2-1, with TRBD2 matching over 7 bases. Germline V lookup: CDR1 GTSNPN, CDR2 SVGIG (reference sequence). This CDR3 region has 14 residues. V lost 0 bases to trimming and J lost 8 bases; unmatched junction nucleotides: 7. CDR3 amino acids: CAWSVRRTRDEQFF. For the CDR3, the DNA is TGTGCCTGGAGTGTACGTAGGACTAGAGATGAGCAGTTCTTC.

This clone is a singleton in its sample. The V call is TRBV10-3, the J call TRBJ2-1; maybe TRBD2 (6 bases). Germline CDR1 and CDR2: ENHRY and SYGVKD. V was trimmed by 6 bases and J by 4 bases, leaving 13 bases between them. The CDR3 sequence is 14 residues long. CDR3 protein: CAIRDGTRYNEQFF. The CDR3 DNA follows: TGTGCCATCAGGGACGGGACTCGATACAATGAGCAGTTCTTC.

This chain connects TRBV7-9 to TRBJ2-2, with 7 bases aligning to TRBD1. Germline V gives CDR1 SEHNR, CDR2 FQNEAQ (reference sequence). The CDR3 covers 15 residues. V was pared by 3 bases and J by 3 bases, with 4 bases of the junction left unmatched. CDR3 protein: CASSFRQGDTGELFF. The CDR3 DNA reads TGTGCCAGCAGCTTTAGGCAGGGGGACACCGGGGAGCTGTTTTTT.

The rearrangement uses TRBV21-1 and TRBJ1-6; TRBD1, the table's D call, lacks a check against the DNA. TRBV21-1 is deemed a pseudogene. The CDR3 extends over 17 amino acids. CDR3 region: CASSPRGQGTYNSPLHF. CDR3 coding DNA: TGTGCCAGCAGCCCCCGGGGACAGGGTACCTATAATTCACCCCTCCACTTT.

The chain is built from TRBV28 and TRBJ1-3; D remains unclear. This CDR3 comprises 14 residues. Germline V gives CDR1 MDHEN, CDR2 SYDVKM. Deletions cut 3 bases from V and 1 base from J, with 7 bases between. Written as DNA, the CDR3 is TGTGCCAGCAGTTTTATCGGGTCTGGAAACACCATATATTTT. It is translated as CASSFIGSGNTIYF.

The count of this clone is one. This CDR3 is CASSSGARSSYEQYF. CDR3 DNA sequence: TGTGCCAGCAGTTCAGGGGCCAGGAGCTCCTACGAGCAGTACTTC. The rearrangement joins TRBV28 to TRBJ2-7, with D perhaps TRBD1 (6 bases). The V end was cut by 4 bases, the J end by 0 bases, with 13 bases between. CDR3 length: 15 amino acids. CDR1 is MDHEN and CDR2 is SYDVKM in the germline V gene.

V and J are TRBV19 and TRBJ2-7; TRBD1 agrees at 8 bases. With 6 bases clipped from V and 0 bases from J, the junction kept 4 bases outside the gene matches. The CDR3 length is 14 residues. Germline CDR1 is LNHDA and CDR2 is SQIVND (reference sequence). CDR3 nucleotide sequence: TGTGCCAGTAGGGGACAGGCGAGCTCCTACGAGCAGTACTTC. Residues: CASRGQASSYEQYF.

V is TRBV5-4 and J is TRBJ2-2, with 8 bases fitting TRBD1. The CDR3 contains 15 residues. CDR1 and CDR2 (germline): SGHNT, YYREEE (reference sequence). Trimming removed 5 bases from V and 4 bases from J; junction bases left unmatched: 7. CDR3 coding DNA: TGTGCCAGCAGAATGGACAGGGCAGGCACCGGGGAGCTGTTTTTT. It encodes CASRMDRAGTGELFF.